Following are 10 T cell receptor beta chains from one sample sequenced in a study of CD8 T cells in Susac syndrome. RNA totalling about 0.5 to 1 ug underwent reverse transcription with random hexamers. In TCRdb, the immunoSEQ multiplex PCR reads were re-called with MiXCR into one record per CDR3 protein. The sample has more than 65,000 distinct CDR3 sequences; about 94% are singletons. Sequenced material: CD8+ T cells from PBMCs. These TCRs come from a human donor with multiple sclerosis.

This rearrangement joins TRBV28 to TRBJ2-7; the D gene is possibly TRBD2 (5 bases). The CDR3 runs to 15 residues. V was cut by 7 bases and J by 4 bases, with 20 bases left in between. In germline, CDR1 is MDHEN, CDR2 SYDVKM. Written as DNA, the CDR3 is TGTGCCAGCACCAATCCGAGGGCCTATGGGTACGAGCAGTACTTC. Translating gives CASTNPRAYGYEQYF.

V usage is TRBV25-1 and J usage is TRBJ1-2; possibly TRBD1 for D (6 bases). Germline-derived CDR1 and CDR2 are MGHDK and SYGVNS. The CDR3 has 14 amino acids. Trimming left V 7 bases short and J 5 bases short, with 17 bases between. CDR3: CASTYRDWEYGYTF. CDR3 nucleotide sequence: TGTGCCAGCACCTACAGGGATTGGGAGTATGGCTACACCTTC.

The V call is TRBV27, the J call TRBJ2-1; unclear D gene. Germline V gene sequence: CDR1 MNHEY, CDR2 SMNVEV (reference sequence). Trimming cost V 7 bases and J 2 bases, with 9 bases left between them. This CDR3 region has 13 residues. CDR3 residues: CASTRSTYNEQFF. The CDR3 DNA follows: TGTGCCAGCACCCGGAGCACCTACAATGAGCAGTTCTTC.

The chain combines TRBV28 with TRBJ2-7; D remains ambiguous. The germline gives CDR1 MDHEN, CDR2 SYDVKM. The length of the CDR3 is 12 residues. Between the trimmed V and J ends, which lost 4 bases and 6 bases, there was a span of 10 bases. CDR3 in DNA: TGTGCCAGCAGTTGGGCATGGGGCGAGCAGTACTTC. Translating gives CASSWAWGEQYF.

CDR3 sequence: CASSHTDRSSYEQYF. The DNA for the CDR3 is TGTGCCAGCAGCCATACGGACAGGAGCTCCTACGAGCAGTACTTC. V usage is TRBV7-9 and J usage is TRBJ2-7, with 7 bases identical to TRBD1. Germline trimming cut 5 bases from V and 0 bases from J; bases unmatched to any gene: 7. CDR1 is SEHNR and CDR2 is FQNEAQ in the germline V gene (reference sequence). The CDR3 length is 15 residues.

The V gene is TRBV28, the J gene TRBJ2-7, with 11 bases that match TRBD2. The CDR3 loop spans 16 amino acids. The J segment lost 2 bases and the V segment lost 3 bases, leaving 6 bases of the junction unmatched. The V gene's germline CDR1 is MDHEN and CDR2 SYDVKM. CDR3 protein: CASSFGLAGVTYEQYF. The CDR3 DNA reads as TGTGCCAGCAGTTTTGGACTAGCGGGCGTTACCTACGAGCAGTACTTC. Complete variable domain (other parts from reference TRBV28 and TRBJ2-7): DVKVTQSSRYLVKRTGEKVFLECVQDMDHENMFWYRQDPGLGLRLIYFSYDVKMKEKGDIPEGYSVSREKKERFSLILESASTNQTSMYLCASSFGLAGVTYEQYFGPGTRLTVT.

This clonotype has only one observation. The CDR3 protein is CASSFAGIPHEQYF. The CDR3, as DNA: TGTGCCAGCAGTTTTGCAGGGATCCCCCACGAGCAGTACTTC. The genes are TRBV12-3 or TRBV12-4 and TRBJ2-7, with D possibly TRBD1 on 5 matching bases. The CDR3 is 14 amino acids. The V end was cut by 3 bases, the J end by 5 bases, with 14 bases between.

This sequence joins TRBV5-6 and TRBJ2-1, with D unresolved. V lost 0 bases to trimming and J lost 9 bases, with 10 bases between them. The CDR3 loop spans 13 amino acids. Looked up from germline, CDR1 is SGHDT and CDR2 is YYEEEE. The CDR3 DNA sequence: TGTGCCAGCAGCTTGGCCGCGATCGGTGAGCAGTTCTTC. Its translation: CASSLAAIGEQFF.

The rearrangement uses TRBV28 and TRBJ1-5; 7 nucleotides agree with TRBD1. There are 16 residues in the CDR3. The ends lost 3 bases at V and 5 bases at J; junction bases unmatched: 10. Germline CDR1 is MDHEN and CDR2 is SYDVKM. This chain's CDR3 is CASSFGAGQSYQPQHF. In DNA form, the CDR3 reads TGTGCCAGCAGTTTCGGGGCGGGACAGAGTTATCAGCCCCAGCATTTT.

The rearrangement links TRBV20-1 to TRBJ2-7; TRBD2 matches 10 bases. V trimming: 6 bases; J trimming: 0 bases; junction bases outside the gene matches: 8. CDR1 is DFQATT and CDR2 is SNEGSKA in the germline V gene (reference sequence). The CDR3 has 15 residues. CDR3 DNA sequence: TGCAGTGCAGAACCTAGCGGGGGCCCCTCCTACGAGCAGTACTTC. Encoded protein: CSAEPSGGPSYEQYF.